A selection of T cell receptor beta chains follows, all from one sample in a study of shared clonotypes between healthy human individuals. Profiled with immunoSEQ multiplex PCR; TCRdb holds only in-frame clones, not every one. The sample has over 300,000 clones; around 87% are singletons. Sequencing was carried out using memory CD8+ T cells sorted from blood. These receptors came from a man younger than 30 in good health. Both conserved end residues are part of each CDR3. The D gene is left open where the match is weak. A clone size is listed for some rows: how often the clone was seen (once, few, many), or a class if it is expanded.

TRBV6-5	NA	NA	TRBJ2-3	TGTGCCAGCAGTTACTCTGAGCGGGCACCCACAGATACGCAGTATTTT	CASSYSERAPTDTQYF
TRBV9	NA	NA	TRBJ1-1	TGTGCCAGCAGCCTCGGGGGCGGGACTGAAGCTTTCTTT	CASSLGGGTEAFF
TRBV5-6	NA	NA	TRBJ2-3	TGTGCCAGCAGCTTTGCTTTTTTGGACGATACGCAGTATTTT	CASSFAFLDDTQYF
TRBV28	NA	TRBD1	TRBJ1-5	TGTGCCAGCAGTTCCCTCCAGGGGGTTAGCAATCAGCCCCAGCATTTT	CASSSLQGVSNQPQHF
TRBV4-3	few	TRBD1	TRBJ2-3	TGCGCCAGCAGCCAAGACGTACAGGGGCAGAGCACAGATACGCAGTATTTT	CASSQDVQGQSTDTQYF
TRBV6-6	NA	NA	TRBJ1-4	TGTGCCAGCAGTTACTCGATAGGGGGGGCAAATGAAAAACTGTTTTTT	CASSYSIGGANEKLFF
TRBV6-6	NA	TRBD1	TRBJ2-1	TGTGCCAGCAGTACCGGACAGGGGATATACAATGAGCAGTTCTTC	CASSTGQGIYNEQFF
TRBV9	NA	NA	TRBJ1-6	TGTGCCAGCAGCGTAGGAGATGGGCAAAGCTCCTATAATTCACCCCTCCACTTT	CASSVGDGQSSYNSPLHF
TRBV15	NA	NA	TRBJ1-1	TGTGCCACCAGCAGAGAAGGGCTATCCATGAACACTGAAGCTTTCTTT	CATSREGLSMNTEAFF
TRBV25-1	NA	NA	TRBJ1-4	TGTGCCAGCAGTGATGAAATTGGGGCAGGGCCGGGAAAACTGTTTTTT	CASSDEIGAGPGKLFF
TRBV2	NA	NA	TRBJ1-4	TGTGCCAGCAGTGGCCCAGTGGAGGGGCCGGAAAAACTGTTTTTT	CASSGPVEGPEKLFF
TRBV5-4	few	NA	TRBJ2-1	TGTGCCAGCAGAAAGGGGTGGGAGAACTACAATGAGCAGTTCTTC	CASRKGWENYNEQFF
TRBV14	NA	NA	TRBJ2-7	TGTGCCAGCAGCCAAGAAAACTTGAAGTACGAGCAGTACTTC	CASSQENLKYEQYF
TRBV6-1	NA	NA	TRBJ2-1	TGTGCCAGCAGTGACCCAGCCAATGAGCAGTTCTTC	CASSDPANEQFF
TRBV4-1	few	NA	TRBJ1-2	TGCGCCAGCAGCCAAGAAGGTCCGGGGGCCTATGGCTACACCTTC	CASSQEGPGAYGYTF
TRBV28	NA	TRBD1	TRBJ1-6	TGTGCCAGCAGTTTACCGGGACAGAGGGCCTATAATTCACCCCTCCACTTT	CASSLPGQRAYNSPLHF
TRBV7-2	once	NA	TRBJ2-7	TGTGCCAGCAGCTTGTCCCCCTTACACGAGCAGTACTTC	CASSLSPLHEQYF
TRBV4-1	NA	NA	TRBJ2-3	TGCGCCAGCAGCCAACAGGGTCCAGATACGCAGTATTTT	CASSQQGPDTQYF
TRBV11-2	NA	NA	TRBJ2-7	TGTGCCAGCAGCGAAGACAGGTTCCCCTCCTACGAGCAGTACTTC	CASSEDRFPSYEQYF
TRBV30	once	NA	TRBJ2-7	TGTGCCTGTAGTCAGGGTCACGAGCAGTACTTC	CACSQGHEQYF
TRBV27	NA	NA	TRBJ2-1	TGTGCCAGCAGTTTATCGGAGGGTGAGGTCAACAATGAGCAGTTCTTC	CASSLSEGEVNNEQFF
TRBV5-8	few	TRBD2	TRBJ2-7	TGTGCCAGCAGCTCGACTAGCGGGAGGCATATCTACGAGCAGTACTTC	CASSSTSGRHIYEQYF
TRBV6-4	NA	TRBD1	TRBJ1-2	TGTGCCAGCAGTGACGGGCAGGGGGCTTCCTATGGCTACACCTTC	CASSDGQGASYGYTF
TRBV27	NA	NA	TRBJ2-5	TGTGCCAGCTCCCAATTCCCAGGGGAGACCCAGTACTTC	CASSQFPGETQYF
TRBV7-9	NA	NA	TRBJ2-2	TGTGCCAGCAGCTCTTGGACGGAGGCCACCGGGGAGCTGTTTTTT	CASSSWTEATGELFF
TRBV25-1	NA	NA	TRBJ2-3	TGTGCCAGCAGCCGGCCCGGGGGCTCAGATACGCAGTATTTT	CASSRPGGSDTQYF
TRBV29-1	NA	NA	TRBJ2-1	TGCAGCGCCTGGGTAGCAACCTACAATGAGCAGTTCTTC	CSAWVATYNEQFF
TRBV7-8	NA	NA	TRBJ2-2	TGTGCCAGCAGGGTGGGGAACACCGGGGAGCTGTTTTTT	CASRVGNTGELFF
TRBV9	NA	TRBD2	TRBJ2-3	TGTGCCAGCAGCGAGCCGATAGCGGGGGGCACAGATACGCAGTATTTT	CASSEPIAGGTDTQYF
TRBV13	NA	NA	TRBJ2-7	TGTGCCAGCAGCCCAGGGACTGGAGAGCAGTACTTC	CASSPGTGEQYF
TRBV4-3	NA	TRBD2	TRBJ2-2	TGCGCCAGCAGCCCCGAGGGACTAGCGGGAGAAAACGGGGAGCTGTTTTTT	CASSPEGLAGENGELFF
TRBV9	NA	NA	TRBJ2-7	TGTGCCAGCAGCGTAGGTACCGCCTACGAGCAGTACTTC	CASSVGTAYEQYF
TRBV5-8	NA	TRBD1	TRBJ1-1	TGTGCCAGCAGCCTATCAATGAGGGGGCAAACTGAAGCTTTCTTT	CASSLSMRGQTEAFF
TRBV2	NA	NA	TRBJ2-1	TGTGCCAGCAGTGGACCGACTACGGGGGGCAGTTACAATGAGCAGTTCTTC	CASSGPTTGGSYNEQFF
TRBV30	few	NA	TRBJ2-3	TGTGCCTGGGACGTGGGGGGGCAAGATACGCAGTATTTT	CAWDVGGQDTQYF
TRBV5-1	NA	NA	TRBJ2-7	TGCGCCAGCAGCTTGGGAGCATCCTACGAGCAGTACTTC	CASSLGASYEQYF
TRBV19	NA	TRBD2	TRBJ2-4	TGTGCCAGTAGCATTAATTCGGAATCTTTCCGGGACTACCGAGGCATTCAGTACTTC	CASSINSESFRDYRGIQYF
TRBV6-5	NA	NA	TRBJ1-1	TGTGCCAGCATAAGGGGAATGAACACTGAAGCTTTCTTT	CASIRGMNTEAFF
TRBV7-6	NA	NA	TRBJ1-6	TGTGCCAGCAGCTTATCGCAGGGTTTCTATAATTCACCCCTCCACTTT	CASSLSQGFYNSPLHF
TRBV4-3	NA	TRBD2	TRBJ2-7	TGCGCCAGCAGCTGGGGCGGGAGGGCCCCCTACGAGCAGTACTTC	CASSWGGRAPYEQYF
TRBV13	NA	NA	TRBJ1-1	TGTGCCAGCAGCTTAAACCCAGGGTATATGTATGAAGCTTTCTTT	CASSLNPGYMYEAFF
TRBV4-3	many	NA	TRBJ2-3	TGCGCCAGCAGCACCTTCATCTGGGAGGTTAGCACAGATACGCAGTATTTT	CASSTFIWEVSTDTQYF
TRBV4-1	NA	TRBD2	TRBJ2-1	TGCGCCAGCAGCCAAGTGGGAGGGTCCTACAATGAGCAGTTCTTC	CASSQVGGSYNEQFF
TRBV7-8	NA	NA	TRBJ2-5	TGTGCCAGCAGCAGGCGGACAGTGGGCCAAGAGACCCAGTACTTC	CASSRRTVGQETQYF
TRBV27	NA	TRBD1	TRBJ2-5	TGTGCCAGCAGTTTCCAGGGGGCCGAGACCCAGTACTTC	CASSFQGAETQYF
TRBV30	once	NA	TRBJ1-4	TGTGCCTGGACGGGACCCTCTAGTGAAAAACTGTTTTTT	CAWTGPSSEKLFF
TRBV27	few	TRBD1	TRBJ1-5	TGTGCCAGCAGTGACCAAGGGACAGGGGCGGGCAATCAGCCCCAGCATTTT	CASSDQGTGAGNQPQHF
TRBV4-1	once	TRBD2	TRBJ2-3	TGCGCCAGCAGCCAAGAGGGTAGCGGGGGGGCCGCGACAGATACGCAGTATTTT	CASSQEGSGGAATDTQYF